The clone carrying this T cell receptor beta chain turned up a few times. Indicated time point: pre-sensitization, week 0. Treatment indicated: therapeutic diphenylcyclopropenone sensitization with weekly scalp DPC. Unique molecular identifiers were affixed to discrete cDNA molecules within the library. TCRdb re-called the RACE reads through MiXCR, storing one row per CDR3 protein. Of around 380,000 distinct CDR3 sequences in the sample, 4.5% to 7% are singletons; the top ten hold around 8%. The data derive from a study of human T cells and chemical hapten exposure. Unmatched junction bases numbered 6, after V lost 6 bases and J lost 4 bases. CDR3 length equals 13 residues. The germline V gene encodes CDR1 MNHEY and CDR2 SVGAGI.

The rearrangement joins TRBV6-5 to TRBJ2-7; 7 bases are shared with TRBD1. Here the sequenced sample was whole blood, taken in connection with sensitization to the hapten diphenylcyclopropenone (DPC). This clonotype was sampled from a woman aged 18-29 years with alopecia areata. Some clones in this sample may be carry-over from other donors' samples. CDR3 nucleotides: TGTGCCAGCAGGTCCGGGACAGCTTACGAGCAGTACTTC. This translates into CASRSGTAYEQYF.